A selection of T cell receptor beta chains follows, all from one sample in a study of cytomegalovirus exposure and HLA in healthy donors. Only in-frame clones appear in the TCRdb table, and some are missing; sequencing was by immunoSEQ multiplex PCR. This repertoire shows roughly 170,000 clones, around four fifths found once; its top ten account for about 1.6%. The sample taken for sequencing was PBMCs. These receptors all stem from a man aged 50 to 60 in good health and CMV-seronegative. Both conserved end residues are part of each CDR3. The D gene is left open where the match is weak. Size is stated for part of the rows, as once, few or many counts, or as a class when the clone is expanded.

clone_size,v_call,d_call,j_call,cdr3_aa,cdr3_nt
.,TRBV29-1,.,TRBJ1-3,CSVRKDTGNTIYF,TGCAGCGTGCGAAAGGACACTGGAAACACCATATATTTT
.,TRBV19,TRBD1,TRBJ2-5,CASSLGQGVETQYF,TGTGCCAGTAGTTTGGGACAGGGGGTAGAGACCCAGTACTTC
.,TRBV6-4,.,TRBJ2-1,CASSDSAGRDFGEQFF,TGTGCCAGCAGTGACTCGGCAGGGCGCGATTTCGGTGAGCAGTTCTTC
.,TRBV9,TRBD1,TRBJ2-3,CASSYTTGIADTQYF,TGTGCCAGCAGCTATACGACAGGGATAGCAGATACGCAGTATTTT
.,TRBV5-8,.,TRBJ1-4,CASSLGLQGAANEKLFF,TGTGCCAGCAGCTTGGGACTCCAGGGCGCGGCTAATGAAAAACTGTTTTTT
once,TRBV7-2,TRBD2,TRBJ2-7,CASSLFSGTNSYEQYF,TGTGCCAGCAGCTTATTTAGTGGGACTAACTCCTACGAGCAGTACTTC
.,TRBV7-9,.,TRBJ1-4,CASSHRQDRLNEKLFF,TGTGCCAGCAGTCATAGGCAGGACAGACTTAATGAAAAACTGTTTTTT
.,TRBV10-3,TRBD2,TRBJ2-3,CAIRGGGWDTQYF,TGTGCCATCAGAGGCGGGGGGTGGGATACGCAGTATTTT
.,TRBV5-1,.,TRBJ2-7,CASSLDGSGRTYEQYF,TGCGCCAGCAGCTTGGACGGTAGCGGCCGTACCTACGAGCAGTACTTC
.,TRBV19,.,TRBJ1-1,CASSMGQSTEAFF,TGTGCCAGTAGTATGGGCCAGAGCACTGAAGCTTTCTTT
.,TRBV16,TRBD2,TRBJ2-1,CASRTVAGGLDEQFF,TGTGCCAGCAGAACAGTAGCGGGGGGTCTCGATGAGCAGTTCTTC
.,TRBV4-2,.,TRBJ1-1,CASSQDGGAFF,TGTGCCAGCAGCCAAGACGGAGGAGCTTTCTTT
.,TRBV5-6,TRBD1,TRBJ2-1,CASRFRDRGPHEQFF,TGTGCCAGCAGGTTCCGGGACAGGGGGCCGCATGAGCAGTTCTTC
.,TRBV11-2,TRBD1,TRBJ1-4,CASSSGGAGEKLFF,TGTGCCAGCAGCTCAGGGGGCGCTGGGGAAAAACTGTTTTTT
.,TRBV7-9,.,TRBJ1-1,CSSSPPVAEAFF,TGTTCCAGCAGCCCTCCCGTCGCTGAAGCTTTCTTT
.,TRBV7-2,TRBD1,TRBJ2-4,CASSPRQGKNIQYF,TGTGCCAGCAGCCCCCGACAGGGAAAAAACATTCAGTACTTC
.,TRBV5-1,.,TRBJ2-1,CASSLVGQTTYNEQFF,TGCGCCAGCAGCTTGGTTGGGCAGACGACCTACAATGAGCAGTTCTTC
.,TRBV7-8,.,TRBJ2-1,CASSPKSSYNEQFF,TGTGCCAGCAGCCCAAAGAGCTCCTACAATGAGCAGTTCTTC